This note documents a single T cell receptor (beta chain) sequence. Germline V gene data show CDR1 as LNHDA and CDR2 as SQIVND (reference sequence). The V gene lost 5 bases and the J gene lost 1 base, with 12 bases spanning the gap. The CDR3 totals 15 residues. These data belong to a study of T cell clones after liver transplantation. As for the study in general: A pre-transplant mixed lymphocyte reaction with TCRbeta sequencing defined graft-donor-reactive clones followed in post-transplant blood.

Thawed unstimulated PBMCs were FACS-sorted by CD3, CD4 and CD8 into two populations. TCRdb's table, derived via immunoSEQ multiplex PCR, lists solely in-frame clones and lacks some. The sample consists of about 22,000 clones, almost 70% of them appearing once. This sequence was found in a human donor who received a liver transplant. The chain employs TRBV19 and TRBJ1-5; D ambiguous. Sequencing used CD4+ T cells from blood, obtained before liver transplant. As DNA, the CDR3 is TGTGCCAGTAGTTTAGGGCTGCTGAGCAATCAGCCCCAGCATTTT. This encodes CASSLGLLSNQPQHF.